These 6 T cell receptor beta chains were sequenced from one sample in a study of T cells in Graves' hyperthyroidism and ophthalmopathy. Amplification yielded TCR beta CDR3 regions, with RNA transcripts as the source. HTBI primers were the set used in a first-round RT-PCR of the TCR CDR3. MiXCR, applied by TCRdb to the multiplex PCR reads, yields one record per CDR3 protein. The sample includes 210,000 or so distinct CDR3 sequences, approximately 17% seen only once; the top ten take approximately 50%. The specimen sequenced was blood. All receptors come from a man aged 50 or older with Graves' hyperthyroidism.

This clonotype was detected a few times. The chain links TRBV28 to TRBJ1-2, with 8 bases lining up with TRBD1. This CDR3 has 14 amino acids. J lost 7 bases, V lost 6 bases, and 10 bases had no gene match. CDR1 and CDR2 (germline): MDHEN, SYDVKM. The CDR3 protein is CASREAQGASGYTF. In nucleotides, the CDR3 is TGTGCCAGCAGGGAAGCTCAGGGGGCGAGTGGCTACACCTTC.

Ten or more counts support this clonotype. The CDR3 DNA is TGTGCCAGCAGTTTTGACCCGGGACTAGCGGGCACAGATACGCAGTATTTT. It translates to CASSFDPGLAGTDTQYF. The chain couples TRBV6-2 or TRBV6-3 to TRBJ2-3; 11 bases map to TRBD2. Germline CDR1 MNHEY, CDR2 SVGEGT. The CDR3 has 17 amino acids. Trimming cost V 4 bases and J 1 base; bases outside gene matches: 7.

This clonotype occurred many times. This sequence joins TRBV18 and TRBJ2-5, with D uncertain. The V gene lost 2 bases and the J gene lost 5 bases, with 9 bases spanning the gap. Germline V gene data show CDR1 as KGHSH and CDR2 as LQKENI. The CDR3 consists of 13 residues. CDR3 protein: CASSPETGETQYF. CDR3 coding DNA: TGTGCCAGCTCACCAGAAACTGGGGAGACCCAGTACTTC.

This clonotype was observed many times. The rearrangement links TRBV7-2 to TRBJ1-4; the D gene is possibly TRBD1 (6 bases). CDR3 length: 15 amino acids. V was pared by 5 bases and J by 5 bases, with 15 bases between. Germline V gene data show CDR1 as SGHTA and CDR2 as FQGNSA. DNA of the CDR3: TGTGCCAGCAGCCATGACAGGCTTTCAAATGAAAAACTGTTTTTT. The encoded protein is CASSHDRLSNEKLFF.

The V call is TRBV27, the J call TRBJ2-7; 8 bases agree with TRBD2. CDR3 length: 13 amino acids. Germline trimming cut 6 bases from V and 2 bases from J; bases unmatched to any gene: 3. The germline V gene encodes CDR1 MNHEY and CDR2 SMNVEV (reference sequence). CDR3 nucleotide sequence: TGTGCCAGCAGAACGGGAGGGACCTACGAGCAGTACTTC. This codes for CASRTGGTYEQYF.

The sample holds many counts of this clonotype. This sequence joins TRBV7-3 and TRBJ2-3; no clear D. Germline V gives CDR1 SGHTA, CDR2 FQGTGA. The CDR3 runs to 14 residues. With 5 bases removed from V and 2 bases from J, the gap between germline ends came to 11 bases. CDR3 in amino acids: CASSPNSDTDTQYF. Here the CDR3 DNA reads TGTGCCAGCAGCCCTAATTCGGACACAGATACGCAGTATTTT. Combining the CDR3 with reference TRBV7-3 and TRBJ2-3 gives the whole variable domain GAGVSQTPSNKVTEKGKYVELRCDPISGHTALYWYRQSLGQGPEFLIYFQGTGAADDSGLPNDRFFAVRPEGSVSTLKIQRTERGDSAVYLCASSPNSDTDTQYFGPGTRLTVL.